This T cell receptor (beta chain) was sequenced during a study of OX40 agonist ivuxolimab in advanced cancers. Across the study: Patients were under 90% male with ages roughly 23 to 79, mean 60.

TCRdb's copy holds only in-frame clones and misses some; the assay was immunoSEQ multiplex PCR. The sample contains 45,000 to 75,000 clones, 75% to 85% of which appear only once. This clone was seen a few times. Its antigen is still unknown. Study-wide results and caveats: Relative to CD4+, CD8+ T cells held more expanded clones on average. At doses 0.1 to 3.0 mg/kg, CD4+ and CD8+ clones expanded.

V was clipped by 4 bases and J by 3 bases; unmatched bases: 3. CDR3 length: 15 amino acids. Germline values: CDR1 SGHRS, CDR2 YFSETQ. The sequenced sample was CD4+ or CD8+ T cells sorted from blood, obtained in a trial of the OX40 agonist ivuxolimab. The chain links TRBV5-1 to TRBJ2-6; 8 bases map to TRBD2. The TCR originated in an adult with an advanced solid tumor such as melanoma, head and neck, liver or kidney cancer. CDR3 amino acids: CASSPREGGANVLTF. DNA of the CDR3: TGCGCCAGCAGCCCTCGGGAGGGTGGGGCCAACGTCCTGACTTTC. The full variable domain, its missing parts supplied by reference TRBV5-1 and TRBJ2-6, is KAGVTQTPRYLIKTRGQQVTLSCSPISGHRSVSWYQQTPGQGLQFLFEYFSETQRNKGNFPGRFSGRQFSNSRSEMNVSTLELGDSALYLCASSPREGGANVLTFGAGSRLTVL.